The 14 T cell receptor beta chains presented below share a single source sample, sequenced in a study of neoadjuvant nivolumab and ipilimumab in lung cancer. Method: immunoSEQ multiplex PCR; TCRdb's copy keeps in-frame clones and lacks some. The repertoire holds 30,000 or so clones, with 83% as singletons. The material sequenced was tumor tissue, taken after neoadjuvant nivolumab, alone or with ipilimumab, at or shortly before surgery. These receptors originate from an adult with non-small cell lung cancer.

The rearrangement uses TRBV28 and TRBJ2-7; TRBD2 is a possible D gene (6 bases). This CDR3 is 12 amino acids long. Trimming removed 7 bases at V and 4 bases at J, with 11 bases between. CDR1 and CDR2 from the germline V gene are MDHEN and SYDVKM. DNA for the CDR3: TGTGCCAGCACCTCGGAGGGATACGAGCAGTACTTC. Translating gives CASTSEGYEQYF.

This sequence joins TRBV5-1 and TRBJ1-5; 10 bases line up with TRBD1. The CDR3 has 15 amino acids. Germline CDR1 SGHRS, CDR2 YFSETQ. V trimming: 4 bases; J trimming: 7 bases; junction bases outside the gene matches: 8. CDR3 in amino acids: CASSPLGTGEQPQHF. CDR3 sequence (DNA): TGCGCCAGCAGCCCGCTCGGGACAGGGGAACAGCCCCAGCATTTT.

The rearrangement links TRBV5-1 to TRBJ1-3; D unclear. The CDR3 runs to 16 residues. V lost 4 bases to trimming and J lost 1 base, with 15 bases between them. CDR1 and CDR2 (germline): SGHRS, YFSETQ. DNA of the CDR3: TGCGCCAGCAGCAACCGGACCCTTCCGTCTGGAAACACCATATATTTT. It codes for CASSNRTLPSGNTIYF.

The gene calls are TRBV18 and TRBJ2-7; 9 nucleotides agree with TRBD1. This CDR3 region has 14 residues. CDR1 is KGHSH, CDR2 LQKENI, per germline. The ends lost 0 bases at V and 6 bases at J; junction bases unmatched: 3. This chain's CDR3 is CASSPPGQGLEQYF. For the CDR3, the DNA is TGTGCCAGCTCACCACCGGGACAGGGTCTCGAGCAGTACTTC.

V and J are TRBV7-3 and TRBJ2-1; D not resolved. The CDR3 has 13 amino acids. The germline V gene encodes CDR1 SGHTA and CDR2 FQGTGA. Between the trimmed V and J ends, which lost 5 bases and 4 bases, there was a span of 9 bases. For the CDR3, the DNA is TGTGCCAGCAGCGGCCAGCGTTACAATGAGCAGTTCTTC. Translating gives CASSGQRYNEQFF. The whole variable domain, remainder taken from reference TRBV7-3 and TRBJ2-1, is GAGVSQTPSNKVTEKGKYVELRCDPISGHTALYWYRQSLGQGPEFLIYFQGTGAADDSGLPNDRFFAVRPEGSVSTLKIQRTERGDSAVYLCASSGQRYNEQFFGPGTRLTVL.

Concerning this clone itself: A read error may produce the germline difference seen at one junction end. The V call is TRBV19, the J call TRBJ2-1; D is perhaps TRBD1 or TRBD2 (5 bases each). Per germline, CDR1 LNHDA and CDR2 SQIVND (reference sequence). This CDR3 is 14 amino acids long. CDR3 sequence: CASSPPGPNNGQFF. Written as DNA, the CDR3 is TGTGCCAGTAGTCCGCCGGGACCAAACAATGGGCAGTTCTTC.

This chain uses TRBV19 with TRBJ1-1; D not resolved. The CDR3 length is 13 residues. Deletions cut 10 bases from V and 1 base from J, with 13 bases between. Germline CDR1 reads LNHDA; CDR2 reads SQIVND (reference sequence). Here the CDR3 reads CAIHVEGNTEAFF. The CDR3 nucleotides read TGTGCCATCCACGTTGAGGGGAACACTGAAGCTTTCTTT.

A remark on this clone: The germline gene is not matched at one end of the junction; a read error may be the cause. This chain joins TRBV7-7 and TRBJ2-5; 7 nucleotides line up with TRBD2. Per germline, CDR1 SSHAT and CDR2 FNYEAQ (reference sequence). The CDR3 runs to 15 residues. Here the CDR3 DNA reads TGTGCTAGCAGCTTAGGACTAGATACCGGGGAGACCCAGTACTTC. It encodes CASSLGLDTGETQYF.

The J gene is TRBJ1-2, the V gene TRBV7-8; D perhaps matches TRBD1 (5 bases). The length of the CDR3 is 16 residues. The V and J ends lost 5 bases and 8 bases respectively, with 24 bases between them. The germline V gene has CDR1 SGHVS and CDR2 FQNEAQ. CDR3 nucleotides: TGTGCCAGCAGCCTAAGTGGGGCCAGGGAGGTTATCGGCTACACCTTC. It yields the protein CASSLSGAREVIGYTF. The full variable domain, rest sourced from reference TRBV7-8 and TRBJ1-2, is GAGVSQSPRYKVAKRGQDVALRCDPISGHVSLFWYQQALGQGPEFLTYFQNEAQLDKSGLPSDRFFAERPEGSVSTLKIQRTQQEDSAVYLCASSLSGAREVIGYTFGSGTRLTVV.

The rearrangement joins TRBV11-1 to TRBJ2-7; perhaps TRBD2 as D (5 bases). CDR3 length: 13 residues. V was cut by 3 bases and J by 1 base, with 7 bases left in between. Germline assignment: CDR1 SGHAT and CDR2 FQDESV (reference sequence). The CDR3 region has the DNA TGTGCCAGCAGCTTTCCGGGGTCCTACGAGCAGTACTTC. Protein sequence: CASSFPGSYEQYF. The variable domain in full, completed from reference TRBV11-1 and TRBJ2-7, reads EAEVAQSPRYKITEKSQAVAFWCDPISGHATLYWYRQILGQGPELLVQFQDESVVDDSQLPKDRFSAERLKGVDSTLKIQPAELGDSAMYLCASSFPGSYEQYFGPGTRLTVT.

This clone was recorded a few times. This chain uses TRBV27 with TRBJ2-2, with 7 bases identical to TRBD1. The CDR3 totals 16 residues. The germline CDR1 and CDR2 sequences are MNHEY and SMNVEV (reference sequence). J was trimmed by 2 bases and V by 5 bases; bases with no gene match: 8. Written as DNA, the CDR3 is TGTGCCAGCAGTCCCTGGGACAGATTTAACACCGGGGAGCTGTTTTTT. Protein product: CASSPWDRFNTGELFF.

This chain connects TRBV6-4 to TRBJ2-3; D is undetermined. Germline V CDR1 and CDR2: MRHNA, SNTAGT. V dropped 2 bases and J dropped 6 bases, with 12 bases sitting between them. This CDR3 region has 14 residues. CDR3 amino acids: CASSDSASPDTQYF. CDR3 in DNA: TGTGCCAGCAGTGACAGCGCTTCCCCCGATACGCAGTATTTT.

In this sample, this clone turned up once. The chain links TRBV7-8 to TRBJ2-7; D is possibly TRBD2 (6 bases). V was clipped by 4 bases and J by 0 bases, with 10 bases between them. Germline assignment: CDR1 SGHVS and CDR2 FQNEAQ. CDR3 size: 14 residues. The DNA for the CDR3 is TGTGCCAGCAGCTCACCCGGGAGCTCCTACGAGCAGTACTTC. Residues: CASSSPGSSYEQYF.

The CDR3 sequence: CAIRRQGLNTEAFF. CDR3 DNA: TGTGCCATCAGGCGACAGGGCTTGAACACTGAAGCTTTCTTT. The rearrangement links TRBV10-3 to TRBJ1-1, with 7 bases fitting TRBD1. The CDR3 is made up of 14 amino acids. The germline gives CDR1 ENHRY, CDR2 SYGVKD. The V segment lost 6 bases and the J segment 0 bases; nucleotides outside the gene matches: 4.